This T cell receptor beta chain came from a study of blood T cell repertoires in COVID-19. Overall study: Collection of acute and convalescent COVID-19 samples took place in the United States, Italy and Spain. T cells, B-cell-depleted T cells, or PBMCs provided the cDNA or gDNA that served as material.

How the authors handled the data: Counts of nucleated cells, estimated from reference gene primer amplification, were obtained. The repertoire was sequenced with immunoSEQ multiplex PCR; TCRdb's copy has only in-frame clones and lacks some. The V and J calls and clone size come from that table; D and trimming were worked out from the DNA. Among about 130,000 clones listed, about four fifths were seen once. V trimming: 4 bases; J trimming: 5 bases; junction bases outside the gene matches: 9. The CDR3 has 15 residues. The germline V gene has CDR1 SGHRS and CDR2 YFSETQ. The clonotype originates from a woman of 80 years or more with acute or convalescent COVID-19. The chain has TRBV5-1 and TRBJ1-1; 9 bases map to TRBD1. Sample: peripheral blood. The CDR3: CASSPGQGSGTEAFF. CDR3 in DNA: TGCGCCAGCAGCCCGGGACAGGGATCAGGAACTGAAGCTTTCTTT. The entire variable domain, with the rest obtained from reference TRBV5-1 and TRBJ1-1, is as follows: KAGVTQTPRYLIKTRGQQVTLSCSPISGHRSVSWYQQTPGQGLQFLFEYFSETQRNKGNFPGRFSGRQFSNSRSEMNVSTLELGDSALYLCASSPGQGSGTEAFFGQGTRLTVV.